The following is a T cell receptor (beta chain) sequence with its context. Time point: pretreatment peripheral blood. This entry belongs to a study of PD-L1 blockade in urothelial cancer. Trimming pared 0 bases from V and 0 bases from J, leaving 13 bases between. The germline gives CDR1 SGHRS, CDR2 YFSETQ. CDR3 length: 16 residues. Assay: immunoSEQ multiplex PCR; the TCRdb copy retains only in-frame clones and omits some. The data show about 130,000 clones, with 84% seen just once and about 2.9% held by the top ten. This chain connects TRBV5-1 to TRBJ2-7; tentative D call: TRBD1 (5 bases). The specimen comprised PBMCs, sampled around atezolizumab (anti-PD-L1) treatment. The clonotype originates from a man between 50 and 59 years old with urothelial cancer. The CDR3, as DNA: TGCGCCAGCAGCTTGGCCACAGGCCTGAGCTCCTACGAGCAGTACTTC. As protein: CASSLATGLSSYEQYF.